Sequencing of this T cell receptor beta chain was carried out in a study of identical twins. A template switching step contributed a universal primer site, while unique molecular identifiers were present in the cDNA. MiXCR, run by TCRdb on the 5' RACE reads, gives a single entry per CDR3 protein. Here the sample spans 400,000 or so distinct CDR3 sequences, around 9.7% being singletons. Study-wide results and caveats: Researchers reported excess low generation probability among twin-shared out-of-frame alpha sequences.

Worth noting for this clonotype: Its antigen remains unidentified.

No donor was unhealthy or non-Caucasian. Germline CDR1 is LGHDT and CDR2 is YNNKEL (reference sequence). V was trimmed by 1 base and J by 5 bases, leaving 12 bases between them. The length of the CDR3 is 15 residues. The receptor was derived from a woman aged 50 to 60 in good health. The sample consisted of naive T cells sorted from blood. The gene calls are TRBV3-1 and TRBJ2-1, with D maybe TRBD2 (6 bases). The DNA of the CDR3 is TGTGCCAGCAGCCAAGTGCTAGCGAATAACAATGAGCAGTTCTTC. Translation: CASSQVLANNNEQFF.